This is a list of T cell receptor beta chains from one sample in a study of T-cell memory formation after mild COVID-19. In TCRdb, the 5' RACE reads were re-called with MiXCR into one record per CDR3 protein. The data show about 360,000 distinct CDR3 sequences, approximately 15% seen once. Sequenced: PBMCs or a T cell subset sorted from them (not recorded which). The receptors originated from a man aged 18 to 29 who had mild COVID-19 (a few samples of this study predate the infection). Cell type and time point are not known. Both conserved end residues are part of each CDR3. The D gene is left open where the match is weak. Size values are once, few and many counts, or a class for expanded clones, and some rows have none.

v_gene: TRBV7-3
abundance: -
d_gene: -
len: 15
j_gene: TRBJ2-2
CDR3aa: CASSLDGINTGELFF
CDR3nt: TGTGCCAGCAGCTTGGACGGGATCAACACCGGGGAGCTGTTTTTT

v_gene: TRBV7-6
abundance: few
d_gene: -
len: 14
j_gene: TRBJ2-7
CDR3aa: CASSWRLGAYEQYF
CDR3nt: TGTGCCAGCAGCTGGAGACTAGGAGCCTACGAGCAGTACTTC

v_gene: TRBV7-2
abundance: many
d_gene: -
len: 15
j_gene: TRBJ2-3
CDR3aa: CASTTNNPSTDTQYF
CDR3nt: TGTGCCAGCACCACGAATAACCCTAGCACAGATACGCAGTATTTT

v_gene: TRBV5-1
abundance: -
d_gene: -
len: 21
j_gene: TRBJ2-4
CDR3aa: CASSVGPGGVAITVAKNIQYF
CDR3nt: TGCGCCAGCAGCGTAGGACCTGGAGGGGTGGCTATCACTGTCGCCAAAAACATTCAGTACTTC

v_gene: TRBV2
abundance: -
d_gene: TRBD1
len: 14
j_gene: TRBJ1-1
CDR3aa: CASGGTALNTEAFF
CDR3nt: TGTGCCAGCGGTGGGACAGCCCTGAACACTGAAGCTTTCTTT

v_gene: TRBV12-3/TRBV12-4
abundance: few
d_gene: TRBD2
len: 16
j_gene: TRBJ2-3
CDR3aa: CASSLVGEAGGNTQYF
CDR3nt: TGTGCCAGCAGTTTAGTCGGTGAGGCGGGGGGGAATACGCAGTATTTT

v_gene: TRBV6-2/TRBV6-3
abundance: -
d_gene: -
len: 15
j_gene: TRBJ1-4
CDR3aa: CASSYYREEDEKLFF
CDR3nt: TGTGCCAGCAGTTACTACAGGGAGGAGGATGAAAAACTGTTTTTT

v_gene: TRBV4-1
abundance: few
d_gene: -
len: 14
j_gene: TRBJ1-1
CDR3aa: CASSHQTGLPEAFF
CDR3nt: TGCGCCAGCAGCCACCAAACAGGGCTCCCTGAAGCTTTCTTT

v_gene: TRBV7-2
abundance: few
d_gene: -
len: 12
j_gene: TRBJ1-1
CDR3aa: CASSLAWTEAFF
CDR3nt: TGTGCCAGCAGCTTAGCCTGGACAGAAGCTTTCTTT

v_gene: TRBV29-1
abundance: few
d_gene: -
len: 14
j_gene: TRBJ2-1
CDR3aa: CSVVDRSSYNEQFF
CDR3nt: TGCAGCGTTGTCGACAGGAGCTCCTACAATGAGCAGTTCTTC

v_gene: TRBV18
abundance: few
d_gene: TRBD1
len: 15
j_gene: TRBJ1-4
CDR3aa: CASSHEQGLEEKLFF
CDR3nt: TGTGCCAGCTCACACGAACAGGGGTTGGAAGAAAAACTGTTTTTT

v_gene: TRBV12-3/TRBV12-4
abundance: -
d_gene: TRBD2
len: 18
j_gene: TRBJ2-2
CDR3aa: CASSFLGLAGRNTGELFF
CDR3nt: TGTGCCAGCAGTTTCCTTGGTTTAGCGGGGAGAAACACCGGGGAGCTGTTTTTT

v_gene: TRBV7-2
abundance: -
d_gene: -
len: 13
j_gene: TRBJ1-1
CDR3aa: CASLRNMNTEAFF
CDR3nt: TGTGCCAGCCTTAGGAATATGAACACTGAAGCTTTCTTT

v_gene: TRBV7-9
abundance: few
d_gene: -
len: 14
j_gene: TRBJ1-1
CDR3aa: CASSLALGPAEAFF
CDR3nt: TGTGCCAGCAGCTTAGCGCTGGGCCCCGCTGAAGCTTTCTTT

v_gene: TRBV5-1
abundance: few
d_gene: -
len: 15
j_gene: TRBJ2-1
CDR3aa: CASSPLDTTYNEQFF
CDR3nt: TGCGCCAGCAGCCCCCTAGACACCACTTACAATGAGCAGTTCTTC

v_gene: TRBV7-2
abundance: -
d_gene: TRBD1
len: 17
j_gene: TRBJ1-3
CDR3aa: CASSLNEGQGGGNTIYF
CDR3nt: TGTGCCAGCAGCCTCAATGAGGGACAGGGAGGAGGAAACACCATATATTTT

v_gene: TRBV6-1
abundance: -
d_gene: -
len: 12
j_gene: TRBJ2-7
CDR3aa: CASSGLLAEQYF
CDR3nt: TGTGCCAGCAGTGGATTACTAGCCGAGCAGTACTTC

v_gene: TRBV20-1
abundance: -
d_gene: TRBD1
len: 13
j_gene: TRBJ1-1
CDR3aa: CSARGQVSTEAFF
CDR3nt: TGCAGTGCCAGGGGACAGGTGAGCACTGAAGCTTTCTTT

v_gene: TRBV6-5
abundance: few
d_gene: -
len: 15
j_gene: TRBJ1-5
CDR3aa: CASSFAGIPNQPQHF
CDR3nt: TGTGCCAGCAGTTTTGCCGGGATCCCCAATCAGCCCCAGCATTTT

v_gene: TRBV7-8
abundance: -
d_gene: TRBD1
len: 14
j_gene: TRBJ2-2
CDR3aa: CASLPIRGYGELFF
CDR3nt: TGTGCCAGTTTACCAATCAGGGGGTACGGGGAGCTGTTTTTT

v_gene: TRBV7-6
abundance: -
d_gene: -
len: 12
j_gene: TRBJ2-3
CDR3aa: CARSLASDTQYF
CDR3nt: TGTGCCAGAAGCTTAGCCTCAGATACGCAGTATTTT

v_gene: TRBV25-1
abundance: -
d_gene: -
len: 14
j_gene: TRBJ1-1
CDR3aa: CASPPRGGNTEAFF
CDR3nt: TGTGCCAGCCCTCCCAGGGGCGGAAACACTGAAGCTTTCTTT

v_gene: TRBV7-2
abundance: few
d_gene: -
len: 16
j_gene: TRBJ2-3
CDR3aa: CASSFQGGLSTDTQYF
CDR3nt: TGTGCCAGCAGCTTTCAAGGGGGGCTAAGCACAGATACGCAGTATTTT

v_gene: TRBV7-2
abundance: few
d_gene: -
len: 15
j_gene: TRBJ2-1
CDR3aa: CASSFSSAPYNEQFF
CDR3nt: TGTGCCAGCAGCTTTTCCAGCGCGCCCTACAATGAGCAGTTCTTC

v_gene: TRBV6-6
abundance: -
d_gene: TRBD1
len: 15
j_gene: TRBJ2-3
CDR3aa: CASRDAGGSTDTQYF
CDR3nt: TGTGCCAGCAGGGATGCAGGGGGTAGCACAGATACGCAGTATTTT

v_gene: TRBV7-2
abundance: few
d_gene: TRBD1
len: 16
j_gene: TRBJ2-5
CDR3aa: CASSLMGTGSRETQYF
CDR3nt: TGTGCCAGCAGCTTAATGGGGACAGGGTCGAGAGAGACCCAGTACTTC

v_gene: TRBV11-2
abundance: -
d_gene: -
len: 15
j_gene: TRBJ2-6
CDR3aa: CASSLSGVGANVLTF
CDR3nt: TGTGCCAGCAGCTTGTCCGGGGTCGGGGCCAACGTCCTGACTTTC

v_gene: TRBV9
abundance: few
d_gene: -
len: 14
j_gene: TRBJ1-6
CDR3aa: CASSVGLTNSPLHF
CDR3nt: TGTGCCAGCAGCGTCGGATTGACTAATTCACCCCTCCACTTT

v_gene: TRBV4-3
abundance: -
d_gene: -
len: 15
j_gene: TRBJ2-5
CDR3aa: CASSQGPHSTETQYF
CDR3nt: TGCGCCAGCAGCCAAGGTCCCCATTCAACGGAGACCCAGTACTTC

v_gene: TRBV2
abundance: -
d_gene: TRBD1
len: 15
j_gene: TRBJ1-1
CDR3aa: CASRADRGLNTEAFF
CDR3nt: TGTGCCAGCAGGGCGGACAGGGGATTGAACACTGAAGCTTTCTTT

v_gene: TRBV7-7
abundance: -
d_gene: -
len: 18
j_gene: TRBJ2-2
CDR3aa: CASSANSRDFLRSGELFF
CDR3nt: TGTGCTAGCAGCGCCAACAGCCGGGACTTCCTTAGGAGCGGGGAGCTGTTTTTT

v_gene: TRBV5-4
abundance: few
d_gene: TRBD2
len: 15
j_gene: TRBJ2-3
CDR3aa: CASSWGLAGTDTQYF
CDR3nt: TGTGCCAGCAGCTGGGGACTAGCGGGCACAGATACGCAGTATTTT

v_gene: TRBV7-9
abundance: -
d_gene: -
len: 15
j_gene: TRBJ1-1
CDR3aa: CASSLILGLRTEAFF
CDR3nt: TGTGCCAGCAGCTTGATATTGGGGTTGAGGACTGAAGCTTTCTTT

v_gene: TRBV18
abundance: -
d_gene: TRBD1
len: 16
j_gene: TRBJ1-2
CDR3aa: CASSPIGQVTNYGYTF
CDR3nt: TGTGCCAGCTCACCTATCGGACAGGTCACTAACTATGGCTACACCTTC

v_gene: TRBV12-3/TRBV12-4
abundance: many
d_gene: -
len: 10
j_gene: TRBJ2-3
CDR3aa: CASSFNTQYF
CDR3nt: TGTGCCAGCAGTTTTAATACGCAGTATTTT

v_gene: TRBV7-9
abundance: -
d_gene: -
len: 12
j_gene: TRBJ1-1
CDR3aa: CASSWWNTEAFF
CDR3nt: TGTGCCAGCAGCTGGTGGAACACTGAAGCTTTCTTT

v_gene: TRBV12-3/TRBV12-4
abundance: -
d_gene: -
len: 15
j_gene: TRBJ2-5
CDR3aa: CASSGGWGGLETQYF
CDR3nt: TGTGCCAGCAGTGGGGGTTGGGGAGGCTTAGAGACCCAGTACTTC

v_gene: TRBV5-1
abundance: few
d_gene: -
len: 15
j_gene: TRBJ2-6
CDR3aa: CASSVGLSGANVLTF
CDR3nt: TGCGCCAGCAGTGTGGGGCTCTCTGGGGCCAACGTCCTGACTTTC

v_gene: TRBV20-1
abundance: -
d_gene: -
len: 14
j_gene: TRBJ2-2
CDR3aa: CSAREPQGNGELFF
CDR3nt: TGCAGTGCTAGAGAACCCCAGGGAAACGGGGAGCTGTTTTTT

v_gene: TRBV4-3
abundance: few
d_gene: -
len: 15
j_gene: TRBJ2-5
CDR3aa: CASSQVRLGSSAQYF
CDR3nt: TGCGCCAGCAGCCAAGTGAGGCTAGGCTCGAGCGCCCAGTACTTC

v_gene: TRBV18
abundance: -
d_gene: -
len: 16
j_gene: TRBJ1-1
CDR3aa: CASSPPSGTKNTEAFF
CDR3nt: TGTGCCAGCTCACCACCGTCTGGGACAAAGAACACTGAAGCTTTCTTT

v_gene: TRBV9
abundance: many
d_gene: TRBD1
len: 16
j_gene: TRBJ2-2
CDR3aa: CASSSRDRVNTGELFF
CDR3nt: TGTGCCAGCAGCAGCCGGGACAGAGTAAACACCGGGGAGCTGTTTTTT

v_gene: TRBV4-1
abundance: few
d_gene: -
len: 12
j_gene: TRBJ2-7
CDR3aa: CASSPRGSEQYF
CDR3nt: TGCGCCAGCAGCCCGCGAGGCTCAGAGCAGTACTTC

v_gene: TRBV7-9
abundance: few
d_gene: -
len: 17
j_gene: TRBJ2-2
CDR3aa: CASSFVTGTANTGELFF
CDR3nt: TGTGCCAGCAGCTTCGTGACAGGAACAGCGAACACCGGGGAGCTGTTTTTT

v_gene: TRBV20-1
abundance: -
d_gene: TRBD1
len: 13
j_gene: TRBJ1-2
CDR3aa: CSADDRDSYGYTF
CDR3nt: TGCAGTGCTGATGACCGGGACAGCTATGGCTACACCTTC

v_gene: TRBV5-1
abundance: -
d_gene: -
len: 15
j_gene: TRBJ1-1
CDR3aa: CASSFKAEMNTEAFF
CDR3nt: TGCGCCAGCAGCTTTAAGGCCGAAATGAACACTGAAGCTTTCTTT

v_gene: TRBV7-2
abundance: few
d_gene: TRBD1
len: 14
j_gene: TRBJ1-1
CDR3aa: CASSQGTGRTEAFF
CDR3nt: TGTGCCAGCAGCCAGGGGACAGGGCGGACTGAAGCTTTCTTT

v_gene: TRBV7-9
abundance: -
d_gene: -
len: 16
j_gene: TRBJ1-1
CDR3aa: CASSLRGLPMGTEAFF
CDR3nt: TGTGCCAGCAGCTTACGGGGCCTCCCAATGGGCACTGAAGCTTTCTTT

v_gene: TRBV4-3
abundance: -
d_gene: -
len: 16
j_gene: TRBJ2-7
CDR3aa: CASSQDGTVSSYEQYF
CDR3nt: TGCGCCAGCAGCCAAGATGGTACGGTGAGCTCCTACGAGCAGTACTTC

v_gene: TRBV4-1
abundance: -
d_gene: -
len: 14
j_gene: TRBJ1-3
CDR3aa: CASSQDNRVNTIYF
CDR3nt: TGCGCCAGCAGCCAAGATAACAGGGTAAACACCATATATTTT

v_gene: TRBV7-3
abundance: few
d_gene: -
len: 14
j_gene: TRBJ2-2
CDR3aa: CASSLQGWTGELFF
CDR3nt: TGTGCCAGCAGCTTACAGGGGTGGACCGGGGAGCTGTTTTTT

v_gene: TRBV6-4
abundance: -
d_gene: -
len: 13
j_gene: TRBJ1-2
CDR3aa: CASSDSPGYGYTF
CDR3nt: TGTGCCAGCAGTGACTCCCCAGGCTATGGCTACACCTTC

v_gene: TRBV4-2
abundance: -
d_gene: TRBD2
len: 14
j_gene: TRBJ2-5
CDR3aa: CASSQDRLAAFQYF
CDR3nt: TGTGCCAGCAGCCAAGATCGTCTAGCGGCATTTCAGTACTTC